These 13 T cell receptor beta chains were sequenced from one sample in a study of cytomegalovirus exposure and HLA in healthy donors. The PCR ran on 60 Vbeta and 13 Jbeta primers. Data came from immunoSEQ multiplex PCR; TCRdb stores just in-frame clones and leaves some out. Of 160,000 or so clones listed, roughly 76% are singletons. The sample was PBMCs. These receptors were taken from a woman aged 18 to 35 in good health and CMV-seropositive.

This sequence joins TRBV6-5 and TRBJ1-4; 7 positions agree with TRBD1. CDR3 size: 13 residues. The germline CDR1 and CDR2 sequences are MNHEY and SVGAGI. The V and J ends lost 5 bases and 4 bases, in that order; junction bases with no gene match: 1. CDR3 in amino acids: CASSNRGNEKLFF. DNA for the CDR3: TGTGCCAGCAGTAACAGGGGTAATGAAAAACTGTTTTTT.

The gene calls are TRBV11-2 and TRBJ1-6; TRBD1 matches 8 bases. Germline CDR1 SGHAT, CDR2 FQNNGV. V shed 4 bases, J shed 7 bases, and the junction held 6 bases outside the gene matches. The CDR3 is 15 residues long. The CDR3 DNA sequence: TGTGCCAGCAGCTCGGACAGGGATGGAAATTCACCCCTCCACTTT. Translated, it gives CASSSDRDGNSPLHF.

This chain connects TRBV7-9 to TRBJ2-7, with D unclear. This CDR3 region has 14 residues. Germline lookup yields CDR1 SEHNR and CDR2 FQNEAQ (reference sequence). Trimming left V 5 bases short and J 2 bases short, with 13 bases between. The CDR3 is CASSRHNAPYEQYF. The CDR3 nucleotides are TGTGCCAGCAGCCGCCACAATGCCCCCTACGAGCAGTACTTC.

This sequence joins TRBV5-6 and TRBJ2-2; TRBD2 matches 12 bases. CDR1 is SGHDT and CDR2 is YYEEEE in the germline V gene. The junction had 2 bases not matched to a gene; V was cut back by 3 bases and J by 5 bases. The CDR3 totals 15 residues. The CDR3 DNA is TGTGCCAGCAGCTGGGGGACTAGCGGGACCGGGGAGCTGTTTTTT. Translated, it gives CASSWGTSGTGELFF.

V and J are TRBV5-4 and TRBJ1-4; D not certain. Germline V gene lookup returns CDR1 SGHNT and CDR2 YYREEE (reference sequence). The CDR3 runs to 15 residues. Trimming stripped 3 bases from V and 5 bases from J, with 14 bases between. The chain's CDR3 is CASSSFGGLNEKLFF. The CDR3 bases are TGTGCCAGCAGCTCCTTTGGAGGGTTAAATGAAAAACTGTTTTTT. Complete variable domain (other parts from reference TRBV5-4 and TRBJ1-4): ETGVTQSPTHLIKTRGQQVTLRCSSQSGHNTVSWYQQALGQGPQFIFQYYREEENGRGNFPPRFSGLQFPNYSSELNVNALELDDSALYLCASSSFGGLNEKLFFGSGTQLSVL.

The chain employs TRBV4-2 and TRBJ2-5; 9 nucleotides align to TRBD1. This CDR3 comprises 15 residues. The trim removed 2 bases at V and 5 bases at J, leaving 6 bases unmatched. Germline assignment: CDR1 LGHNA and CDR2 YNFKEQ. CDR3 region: CASSQQGQGGETQYF. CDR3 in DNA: TGTGCCAGCAGCCAACAGGGACAGGGCGGTGAGACCCAGTACTTC.

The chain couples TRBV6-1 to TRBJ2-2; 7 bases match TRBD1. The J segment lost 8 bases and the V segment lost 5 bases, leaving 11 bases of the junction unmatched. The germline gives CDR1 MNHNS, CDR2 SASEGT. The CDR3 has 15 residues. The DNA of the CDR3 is TGTGCCAGCAGTAACCTACAGGGGAATGCGGGGGAGCTGTTTTTT. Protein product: CASSNLQGNAGELFF.

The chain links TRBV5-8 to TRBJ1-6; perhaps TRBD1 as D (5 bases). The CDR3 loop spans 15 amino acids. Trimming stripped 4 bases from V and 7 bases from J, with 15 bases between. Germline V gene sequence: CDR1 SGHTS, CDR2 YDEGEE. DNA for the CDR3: TGTGCCAGCAGCCCCCAGGGAACTGCAAATTCACCCCTCCACTTT. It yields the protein CASSPQGTANSPLHF.

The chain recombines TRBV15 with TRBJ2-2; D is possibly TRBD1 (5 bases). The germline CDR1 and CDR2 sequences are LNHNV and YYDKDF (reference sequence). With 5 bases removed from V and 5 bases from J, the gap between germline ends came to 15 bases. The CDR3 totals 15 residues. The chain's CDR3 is CATSLWGSRTGELFF. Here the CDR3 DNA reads TGTGCCACCAGCTTGTGGGGCTCGAGGACCGGGGAGCTGTTTTTT.

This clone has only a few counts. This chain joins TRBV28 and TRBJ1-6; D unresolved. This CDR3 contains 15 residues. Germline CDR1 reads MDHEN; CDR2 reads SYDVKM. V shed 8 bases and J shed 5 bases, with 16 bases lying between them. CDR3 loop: CASDTRTADNSPLHF. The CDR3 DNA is TGTGCCAGCGATACCCGCACCGCGGATAATTCACCCCTCCACTTT.

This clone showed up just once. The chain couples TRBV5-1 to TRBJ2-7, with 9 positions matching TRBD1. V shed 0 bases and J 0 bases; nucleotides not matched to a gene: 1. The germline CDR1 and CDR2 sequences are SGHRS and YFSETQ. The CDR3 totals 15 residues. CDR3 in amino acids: CASSLVGQGSYEQYF. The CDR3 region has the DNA TGCGCCAGCAGCTTGGTGGGACAGGGCTCCTACGAGCAGTACTTC.

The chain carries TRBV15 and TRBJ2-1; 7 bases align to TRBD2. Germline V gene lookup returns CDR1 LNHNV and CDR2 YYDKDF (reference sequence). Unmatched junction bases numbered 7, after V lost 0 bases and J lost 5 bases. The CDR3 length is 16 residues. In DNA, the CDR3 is TGTGCCACCAGCAGAGATCTAGCGGTGACCGACAATGAGCAGTTCTTC. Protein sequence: CATSRDLAVTDNEQFF.

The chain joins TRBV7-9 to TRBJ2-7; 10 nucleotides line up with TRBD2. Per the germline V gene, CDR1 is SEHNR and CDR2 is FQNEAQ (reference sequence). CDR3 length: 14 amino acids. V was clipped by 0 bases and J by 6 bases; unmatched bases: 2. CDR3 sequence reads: CASSLALAGAEQYF. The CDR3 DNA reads TGTGCCAGCAGCTTAGCGCTAGCGGGGGCCGAGCAGTACTTC.